The rows below give T cell receptor delta chains drawn from one sample of a study of gamma-delta T cells after stem cell transplantation. TCRdb called clones anew from the RT-PCR reads with CATT. The table includes 1,500 to 2,000 delta-chain clones, approximately 20% detected once. Sequencing was performed on gamma-delta T cells. All receptors come from a human donor. It is not recorded whose cells these are; they may come from a transplant donor. CDR3s include the opening cysteine and the closing phenylalanine or tryptophan. Fields, in order: clone size, D gene, V gene, J gene, CDR3 length, CDR3 DNA, CDR3 protein. A D gene is named only where the DNA matches it firmly. Clone size is given for some rows only: seen once, a few or many times, or a class if the clone is expanded.

>medium-sized|TRDD3|TRDV2|TRDJ1|18
TGTGCCTGTGACCCCCTCCGTCGGACTGGGGGACATACCGATAAACTCATCTTT
CACDPLRRTGGHTDKLIF
>large|TRDD3|TRDV2|TRDJ1|18
TGTGCCTGTGACGCGGTAGTATCTGGGGGATTTGCAACCGATAAACTCATCTTT
CACDAVVSGGFATDKLIF
>medium-sized|TRDD3|TRDV2|TRDJ1|16
TGTGCCTGTGACCATGTACTGGGGGATATAACCGATAAACTCATCTTT
CACDHVLGDITDKLIF
>few|NA|TRDV2|TRDJ1|15
TGTGCCTGTGACACCGTAGGGGGGAGGACCGATAAACTCATCTTT
CACDTVGGRTDKLIF
>few|TRDD3|TRDV2|TRDJ1|15
TGTGCCTGTGACCAAATGGGGGATACCGACCGTAAACTCATCTTT
CACDQMGDTDRKLIF
>NA|TRDD3|TRDV2|TRDJ1|19
TGTGCCTGTGACATCCTACTGGGGGATAACGGGCCGTACACCGATAAACTCATCTTT
CACDILLGDNGPYTDKLIF
>NA|TRDD3|TRDV2|TRDJ1|19
TGTGCCTGTGACACGGTTACTGGGGGACTAGTAACGTACACCGATAAACTCATCTTT
CACDTVTGGLVTYTDKLIF
>medium-sized|NA|TRDV1|TRDJ1|16
TGTGCTCTTGGGGAACTGACGTCCTCATTGGGACTCAAACTCATCTTT
CALGELTSSLGLKLIF
>large|TRDD3|TRDV2|TRDJ1|19
TGTGCCTGTGACACCCTTCCTACCAAGGGGGGATACGGGGCCGATAAACTCATCTTT
CACDTLPTKGGYGADKLIF
>NA|TRDD3|TRDV2|TRDJ1|15
TGTGCCTGTGACGTACTGGGGGATAACACCGATAAACTCATCTTT
CACDVLGDNTDKLIF
>NA|NA|TRDV2|TRDJ1|17
TGTGCCTGTGACACCGTCGGTGTGAGGACGCGGGCCGATAAACTCATCTTT
CACDTVGVRTRADKLIF
>large|TRDD3|TRDV2|TRDJ3|19
TGTGCCTGTGACAAAGTACTGGGGGATACGGCCTGGGACACCCGACAGATGTTTTTC
CACDKVLGDTAWDTRQMFF
>few|NA|TRDV2|TRDJ1|13
TGTGCCTGTTCCGCCCGGTACACCGATAAACTCATCTTT
CACSARYTDKLIF
>NA|TRDD3|TRDV2|TRDJ1|20
TGTGCCTGTGACACCTTGGGATCCGACCGGGGATACGCGGACACCGATAAACTCATCTTT
CACDTLGSDRGYADTDKLIF
>few|TRDD3|TRDV2|TRDJ1|20
TGTGCCTGTGACACCGTCGGGGGTGCGGTACTGGGGGATAACACCGATAAACTCATCTTT
CACDTVGGAVLGDNTDKLIF
>NA|TRDD3|TRDV2|TRDJ1|21
TGTGCCTGTGACACCGTATCTCTGGGGGATAAGGGTATCCCGCACACCGATAAACTCATCTTT
CACDTVSLGDKGIPHTDKLIF
>medium-sized|TRDD3|TRDV2|TRDJ1|21
TGTGCCTGTGACACCATCGGTGGTTATACTGGGGGCTACCAACACACCGATAAACTCATCTTT
CACDTIGGYTGGYQHTDKLIF
>once|TRDD3|TRDV2|TRDJ1|19
TGTGCCTGTGACACCATAACCGGAGGACTGGGGGATGAAACCGATAAACTCATCTTT
CACDTITGGLGDETDKLIF
>few|TRDD3|TRDV2|TRDJ2|16
TGTGCCTGTGACATGCTGGGGGATACTCCGACAGCACAACTCTTCTTT
CACDMLGDTPTAQLFF
>NA|TRDD3|TRDV2|TRDJ1|14
TGTGCCTGTGACAACGTACTGGGGCAAGATAAACTCATCTTT
CACDNVLGQDKLIF
>medium-sized|TRDD3|TRDV2|TRDJ1|16
TGTGCCTGTGACTCGGTACTGGGGAAAAAGGGCGATAAACTCATCTTT
CACDSVLGKKGDKLIF
>NA|NA|TRDV1|TRDJ4|20
TGTGCTCTTGGGGAACTAGAATATTACCCTAAGTGGAGCCGGTCCAGACCCCTGATCTTT
CALGELEYYPKWSRSRPLIF
>large|TRDD3|TRDV2|TRDJ1|16
TGTGCCTGTGACACTATTACTGGGGGATACCTGGATAAACTCATCTTT
CACDTITGGYLDKLIF